What follows describes a single T cell receptor beta chain. Sequenced by immunoSEQ multiplex PCR; TCRdb stores in-frame clones only, minus some. Here the sample spans 2 million to 3 million clones, 93% being singletons. Germline V gene lookup returns CDR1 SGHRS and CDR2 YFSETQ. The CDR3 loop spans 13 amino acids. V lost 9 bases and J lost 2, with 14 bases in between. This entry belongs to a study of shared clonotypes between healthy human individuals. The chain is built from TRBV5-1 and TRBJ1-1; D is unclear. The receptor comes from a man between 18 and 35 years old in good health. Some clones in this sample may be carry-over from other donors' samples. Sequencing was done on a sample of naive CD4+ T cells from PBMCs. This sample's subset: CD45RA+ positively selected. CDR3: CATAWEGNTEAFF. The CDR3 DNA is TGCGCCACTGCCTGGGAGGGTAACACTGAAGCTTTCTTT.